This T cell receptor (beta chain) was sequenced for a study of T cells in Graves' hyperthyroidism and ophthalmopathy. Notes on the study in general: Ophthalmopathy could be told apart from stable hyperthyroidism with a 13 V-J model.

This clonotype was counted at least ten times. As yet, its antigen is unknown. TCR beta CDR3 region amplification was performed from RNA transcripts. Researchers ran a first-round RT-PCR on the TCR CDR3 using the HTBI primer set. TCRdb analysed the multiplex PCR reads with MiXCR anew, one entry per CDR3 protein. Altogether around 200,000 distinct CDR3 sequences are present, 15% to 20% being singletons, with the ten largest covering about 45%. V lost 4 bases, J lost 3 bases, and 16 bases lay in between. CDR1 and CDR2 from the germline V gene are SEHNR and FQNEAQ (reference sequence). The CDR3 is made up of 15 amino acids. The PBMCs were taken from less than 11 ml of fresh peripheral blood.

The receptor comes from a man between 40 and 49 years old with Graves' hyperthyroidism. Input material: blood. The chain combines TRBV7-9 with TRBJ2-7, with D uncertain. The CDR3 DNA reads as TGTGCCAGCAGCTCTACCACGGCAGCCGACTACGAGCAGTACTTC. Its protein product is CASSSTTAADYEQYF.